This T cell receptor beta chain was sequenced in a study of blood T cells in healthy people across ages. The germline V and J ends were trimmed by 5 bases and 1 base, with 17 bases remaining between them. CDR3 length equals 15 residues. The germline gives CDR1 SQVTM, CDR2 ANQGSEA. For this clonotype: No antigen is known for it. A read error is possible here, since a much larger clone lies one base away.

The second PCR ran roughly 7 to 12 cycles with a sample-barcoded 5' primer and J-beta primers. Each CDR3 protein gets one entry after TCRdb re-called the 5' RACE reads with MiXCR. The repertoire has approximately 690,000 distinct CDR3 sequences, 35% to 50% of them found once; the top ten carry around 32%. Regarding the study as a whole: Estimated diversity across one million T cells was deemed an underestimate.

The receptor's source is a man older than 75 in good health. This chain connects TRBV29-1 to TRBJ2-5; possible D gene TRBD2, 8 bases. Source material: blood. Here the CDR3 reads CSVTGGTDCQETQYF. In DNA, the CDR3 is TGCAGCGTTACGGGGGGGACAGATTGCCAAGAGACCCAGTACTTC.